This T cell receptor (beta chain) was retrieved from a study of T-cell reconstitution after alpha-beta-depleted transplantation in children. Study conclusions and caveats: T cells produced anew were the main source of T-cell counts and diversity one year after transplant.

There are many counts of this clonotype. The antigen is undetermined. The CDR3 covers 16 residues. Per germline, CDR1 SGHVS and CDR2 FNYEAQ. V lost 1 base and J lost 4, with 14 bases in between. Unique molecular identifiers were incorporated when the TCRbeta library was constructed. In TCRdb, the PCR reads were re-called with MiXCR into one record per CDR3 protein. The sample shows 480,000 or so distinct CDR3 sequences, over 9.5% of them seen only once. The TCR originated in a child aged 2-15 years with inherited bone marrow failure, due to receive a stem cell transplant. The source material was PBMCs, sampled before TCRalphabeta/CD19-depleted stem cell transplant. The J gene is TRBJ2-1, the V gene TRBV7-6; tentative D call: TRBD2 (6 bases). The CDR3 loop reads CASSLGWTGGYNEQFF. CDR3 nucleotide sequence: TGTGCCAGCAGCTTAGGTTGGACTGGGGGGTACAATGAGCAGTTCTTC.